This is a list of T cell receptor beta chains from one sample in a study of identical twins. TCRdb passed the 5' RACE reads through MiXCR, listing each CDR3 protein once. Found here are more than 400,000 distinct CDR3 sequences, around 15% of them singletons; the top ten hold roughly 0.4%. These records were also assigned to another study, of yellow fever vaccine responses in identical twins.

The sequenced sample was CD4+ T cells sorted from blood. Receptors were obtained from a woman younger than 35 in good health. CDR3s include the opening cysteine and the closing phenylalanine or tryptophan. Clone size, where shown, is once, few, many, or a class for clones that have expanded.

abundance,j_gene,v_gene,CDR3aa
-,TRBJ2-3,TRBV5-4,CASSFGGWGTDTQYF
-,TRBJ1-1,TRBV7-2,CASSLEGQLSTEVFF
-,TRBJ2-5,TRBV7-9,CASSSVGLSETQYF
few,TRBJ2-1,TRBV11-2,CASSPDLAYNEQFF
many,TRBJ2-7,TRBV5-1,CASSPGQGFDEQYF
-,TRBJ2-3,TRBV7-6,CASSYAGGFSTDTQYF
-,TRBJ2-2,TRBV29-1,CSVEPKNTGELFF
-,TRBJ2-7,TRBV5-1,CASSLGRGNSYEQHF
-,TRBJ2-5,TRBV28,CASSFRVGTQYF
many,TRBJ1-1,TRBV20-1,CSARDLSSFLMNTEAFF
-,TRBJ2-7,TRBV4-1,CASSQQGGQGAFYEQYF
few,TRBJ2-1,TRBV5-1,CASSTSGTIYNEQFF
few,TRBJ2-1,TRBV7-2,CASSPFPSVSNEQFF
few,TRBJ1-6,TRBV6-1,CASSDGTGGSPLHF
-,TRBJ1-2,TRBV3-1,CASSDRGRVHYGYTF
-,TRBJ2-5,TRBV12-3/TRBV12-4,CASRPIFGSQETQYF
-,TRBJ2-5,TRBV5-1,CASRDFPGVLETQYF
-,TRBJ2-1,TRBV5-1,CASSLTTGPNEQFF
-,TRBJ2-7,TRBV3-1,CASSQGHEQYF
-,TRBJ2-3,TRBV10-3,CAISDKGTVLRDTQYF
-,TRBJ2-2,TRBV9,CASSAARGLAAGELFF
few,TRBJ2-5,TRBV12-3/TRBV12-4,CASTKDRGQETQYF
few,TRBJ1-4,TRBV28,CASSSTGGQNEKLFF
few,TRBJ1-6,TRBV6-1,CASSPGQGGNSPLHF
-,TRBJ2-2,TRBV15,CATSSGSQGGELFF
few,TRBJ2-1,TRBV14,CASSQEIDRGQFF
-,TRBJ2-7,TRBV7-8,CASSLGREKTSSYEQYF
few,TRBJ1-5,TRBV7-2,CASSPITGNSNQPQHF
many,TRBJ2-2,TRBV3-1,CASRPGVNTGELFF
few,TRBJ1-4,TRBV28,CASSFNWSTNEKLFF
-,TRBJ2-1,TRBV5-4,CASSARRGLSYNEQFF
-,TRBJ2-3,TRBV5-1,CASSVRRPSTDTQYF
few,TRBJ2-5,TRBV11-2,CASSLSGPVETQYF
-,TRBJ1-1,TRBV2,CASSEETNTEAFF
many,TRBJ2-1,TRBV24-1,CATSDQRLNEQFF
few,TRBJ2-2,TRBV4-1,CASSQEGGTGELFF
-,TRBJ2-1,TRBV5-1,CASSLAPANEQFF
-,TRBJ1-1,TRBV6-1,CASRGTAERAFF
-,TRBJ1-2,TRBV7-8,CASSARTENYGYTF
few,TRBJ2-1,TRBV27,CASSVAAGQLVPPFF
-,TRBJ1-1,TRBV20-1,CSAWPETEAFF
-,TRBJ2-1,TRBV7-1,CASSSGLLGGEQFF